This entry describes one T cell receptor (beta chain). Its antigen is currently unknown. These data belong to a study of cytomegalovirus exposure and HLA in healthy donors. Primers: 60 Vbeta forward and 13 Jbeta reverse. Using immunoSEQ multiplex PCR, the repertoire was profiled, and TCRdb retains in-frame clones only, with some absent. The sample records roughly 180,000 clones, approximately 78% being singletons. There are 13 residues in the CDR3. V was cut by 4 bases and J by 3 bases, with 7 bases left in between. Germline V lookup: CDR1 LNHDA, CDR2 SQIVND (reference sequence). Broader study findings: Being productive about 87% or about 30% of the time was typical of most TCR beta V segments in an earlier analysis. A link between a missense DCLRE1C variant and TCR beta V- and J-gene trimming emerged from a later analysis.

The sequence came from a male donor in good health and CMV-seronegative. The chain recombines TRBV19 with TRBJ2-1; D gene ambiguous. Input material: PBMCs. In DNA form, the CDR3 reads TGTGCCAGTAGTAACGACAACTACAATGAGCAGTTCTTC. Translation gives CASSNDNYNEQFF. Variable domain in full (rest from reference TRBV19 and TRBJ2-1): DGGITQSPKYLFRKEGQNVTLSCEQNLNHDAMYWYRQDPGQGLRLIYYSQIVNDFQKGDIAEGYSVSREKKESFPLTVTSAQKNPTAFYLCASSNDNYNEQFFGPGTRLTVL.